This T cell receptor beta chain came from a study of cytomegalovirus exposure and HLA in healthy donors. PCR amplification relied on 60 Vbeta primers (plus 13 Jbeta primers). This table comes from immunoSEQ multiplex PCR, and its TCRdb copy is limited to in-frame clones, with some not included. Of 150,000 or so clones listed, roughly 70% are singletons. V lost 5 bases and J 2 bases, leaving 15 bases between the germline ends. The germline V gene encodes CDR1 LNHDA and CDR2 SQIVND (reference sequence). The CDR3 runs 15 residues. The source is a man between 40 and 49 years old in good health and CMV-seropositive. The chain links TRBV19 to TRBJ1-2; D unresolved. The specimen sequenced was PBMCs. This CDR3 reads CASSPGATQNYGYTF. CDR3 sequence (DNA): TGTGCCAGTAGTCCCGGTGCCACGCAAAACTATGGCTACACCTTC.